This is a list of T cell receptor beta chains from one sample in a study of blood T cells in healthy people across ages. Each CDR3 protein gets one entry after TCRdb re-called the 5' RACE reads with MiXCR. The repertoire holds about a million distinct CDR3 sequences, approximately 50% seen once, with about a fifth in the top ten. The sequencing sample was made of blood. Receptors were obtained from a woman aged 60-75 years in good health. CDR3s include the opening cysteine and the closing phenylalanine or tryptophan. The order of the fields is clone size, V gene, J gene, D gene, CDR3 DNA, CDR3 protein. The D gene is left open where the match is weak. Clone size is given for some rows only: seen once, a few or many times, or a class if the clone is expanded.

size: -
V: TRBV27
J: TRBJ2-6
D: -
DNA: TGTGCCAGCACGCCACGCGGGAATCCGTCTGGGGCCAACGTCCTGACTTTC
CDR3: CASTPRGNPSGANVLTF

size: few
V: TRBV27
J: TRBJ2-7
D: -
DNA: TGTGCCAGCGGTGCCCTAGGACGCGGTTACTACGAGCAGTACTTC
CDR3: CASGALGRGYYEQYF

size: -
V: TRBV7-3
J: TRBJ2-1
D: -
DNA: TGTGCCAGCAGCTTAGGTCGGCGGGGATCCTACAATGAGCAGTTCTTC
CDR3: CASSLGRRGSYNEQFF

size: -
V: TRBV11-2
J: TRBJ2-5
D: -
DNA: TGTGCCAGCAGCTACCGAAGTGAGACCCAGTACTTC
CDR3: CASSYRSETQYF

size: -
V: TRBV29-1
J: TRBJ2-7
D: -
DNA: TGCAGCGTTGAAAACAACTCCTACGAGCAGTACTTC
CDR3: CSVENNSYEQYF

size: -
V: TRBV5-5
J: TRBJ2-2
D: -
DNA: TGTGCCAGCAGCACACACAGGATAGTAGAACCGGGGGAGCTGTTTTTT
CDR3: CASSTHRIVEPGELFF

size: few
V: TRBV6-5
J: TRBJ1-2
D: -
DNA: TGTGCCAGCATTTCGATCGATGGCTACACCTTC
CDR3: CASISIDGYTF

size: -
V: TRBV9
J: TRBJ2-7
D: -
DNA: TGTGCCAGCTCGGACTCCCCCTACAATGAGCAGTACTTC
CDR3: CASSDSPYNEQYF

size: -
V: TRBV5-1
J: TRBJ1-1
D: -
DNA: TGCGCCAGCAGGGGCGGGCCCTCGAACACTGAAGCTTTCTTT
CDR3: CASRGGPSNTEAFF

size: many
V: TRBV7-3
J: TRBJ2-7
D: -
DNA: TGCGCCAGCAGCTTGACCTTGGGCTACGAGCAGTACTTC
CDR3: CASSLTLGYEQYF

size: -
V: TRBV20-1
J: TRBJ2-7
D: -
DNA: TGCAGTGCTAGAGCGTTCGGACACCATGACGAGCAGTACTTC
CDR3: CSARAFGHHDEQYF

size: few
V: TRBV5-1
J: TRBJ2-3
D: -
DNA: TGCGCCAGCAGCTCTGGACGGCAAACTAGCACAGATACGCAGTATTTT
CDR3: CASSSGRQTSTDTQYF

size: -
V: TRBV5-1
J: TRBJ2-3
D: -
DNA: TGCGCCAGCAGCAGAGACAGGCAAGCCACAGATACGCAGTATTTT
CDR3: CASSRDRQATDTQYF

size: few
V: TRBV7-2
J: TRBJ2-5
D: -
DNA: TGTGCCAGCAGTTATGGACTAACTGAGACCCAGTACTTC
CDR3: CASSYGLTETQYF

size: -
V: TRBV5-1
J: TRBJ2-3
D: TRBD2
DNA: TGCGCCAGCAGCTTTCCTAGCGGACCAACCCAGGGTACGCAGTATTTT
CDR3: CASSFPSGPTQGTQYF

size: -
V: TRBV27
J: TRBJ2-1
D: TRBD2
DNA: TGTGCCAGCAGACAAGAGGGACTAGCGGGAGGCCAGTACAATGAGCAGTTCTTC
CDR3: CASRQEGLAGGQYNEQFF

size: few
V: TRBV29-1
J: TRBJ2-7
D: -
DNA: TGCAGCGTTGAAGTCCCCGGGCGGTACGAGCAGTACTTC
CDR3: CSVEVPGRYEQYF

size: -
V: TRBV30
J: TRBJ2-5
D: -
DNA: TGTGCCTGGAGTCGGGCAGAAAGGGAGCAGTACTTC
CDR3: CAWSRAEREQYF

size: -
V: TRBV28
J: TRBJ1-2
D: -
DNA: TGTGCCAGCAGTTTAGACGGCAGGGAAGGTAATGGCTACACCTTC
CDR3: CASSLDGREGNGYTF

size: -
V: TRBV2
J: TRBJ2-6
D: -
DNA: TGTGCCGGCAGTGATAGGTTCCCATCGGGGGCCAACGTCCTGACTTTC
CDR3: CAGSDRFPSGANVLTF

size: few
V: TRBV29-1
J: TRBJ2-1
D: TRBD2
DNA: TGCAGCGTTCGGACTAGCGGCTACAATGAGCAGTTCTTC
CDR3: CSVRTSGYNEQFF

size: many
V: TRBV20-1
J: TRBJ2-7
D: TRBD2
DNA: TGCAGTGCTATTGATCCGGGACTAGCGGGAGCTCAGCAGTACTTC
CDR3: CSAIDPGLAGAQQYF

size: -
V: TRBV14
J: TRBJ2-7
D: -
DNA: TGTGCCAGCAGCCCAGCGGCAGACCTCTACGAGCAGTACTTC
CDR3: CASSPAADLYEQYF

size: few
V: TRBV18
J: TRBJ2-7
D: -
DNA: TGTGCCAGCTCACGACAGGATAACTACGAGCAGTACTTC
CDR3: CASSRQDNYEQYF

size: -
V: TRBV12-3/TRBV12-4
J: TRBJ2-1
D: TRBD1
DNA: TGTGCCAGCAGTTTGGCCCTGGGACAGGGCGCGAATGAGCAGTTCTTC
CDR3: CASSLALGQGANEQFF

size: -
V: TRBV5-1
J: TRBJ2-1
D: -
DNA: TGCGCCGGCAGACCGGGACTCCCAGACGAACCCTACAATGAGCAGTTCTTC
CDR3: CAGRPGLPDEPYNEQFF

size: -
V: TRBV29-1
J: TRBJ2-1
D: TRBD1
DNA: TGCAGCGTATCCGGGACAGGGGGGGGTGAGCAGTTCTTC
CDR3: CSVSGTGGGEQFF

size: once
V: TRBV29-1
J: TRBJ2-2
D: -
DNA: TGCAGCGTCAAGGGGGTTACCGGGGAGCTGTTTTTT
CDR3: CSVKGVTGELFF

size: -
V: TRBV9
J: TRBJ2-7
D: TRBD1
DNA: TGTGCCAGCAGCGAAAGGACAGGGTACTCCTACGAGCAGTACTTC
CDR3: CASSERTGYSYEQYF

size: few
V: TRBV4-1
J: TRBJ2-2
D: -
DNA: TGCGCCAGCAGCCAAGTATTGGTAACCGGGGAGCTGTTTTTT
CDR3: CASSQVLVTGELFF

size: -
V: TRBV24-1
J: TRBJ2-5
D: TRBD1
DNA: TGTGCCACCAGTGCTAGGACAGGGAGTGGAGAGACCCAGTACTTC
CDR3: CATSARTGSGETQYF

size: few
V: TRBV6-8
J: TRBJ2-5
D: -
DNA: TGTGCCAGCAGTTACTCGATCCTCCGGGGGCGAGAGACCCAGTACTTC
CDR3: CASSYSILRGRETQYF

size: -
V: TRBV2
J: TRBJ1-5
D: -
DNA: TGTGCCAGCAGTGAGGAGGGCCTCCAGCCCCAGCATTTT
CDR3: CASSEEGLQPQHF

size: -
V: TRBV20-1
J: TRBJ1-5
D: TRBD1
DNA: TGCAGTGCTAGAGATCCAAAAAACAGGGGAGATCAGCCCCAGCATTTT
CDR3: CSARDPKNRGDQPQHF

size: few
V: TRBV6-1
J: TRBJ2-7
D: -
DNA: TGTGCCAGCAGAAAGGAGAATTATGACGAGCAGTACTTC
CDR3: CASRKENYDEQYF

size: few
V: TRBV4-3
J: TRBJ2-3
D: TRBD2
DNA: TGCGCCAGCAGCCAAGGGCCTAGCGGGGCCGTAGGGGATACGCAGTATTTT
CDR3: CASSQGPSGAVGDTQYF

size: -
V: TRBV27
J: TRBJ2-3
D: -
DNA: TGTACCAGCGCCCCTGCGGGGTGGGCCGTCGGGAGAGGTACAGATACGCAGTATTTT
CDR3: CTSAPAGWAVGRGTDTQYF

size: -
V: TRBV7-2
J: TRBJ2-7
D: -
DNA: TGTGCCAGCAGCAATCGTAGCGGGACAGGACCTAGCTCCTACGAGCAGTACTTC
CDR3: CASSNRSGTGPSSYEQYF

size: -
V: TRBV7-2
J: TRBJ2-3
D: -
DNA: TGTGCCAGCAGCTTAAATGCGCGGGGCACAGATACGCAGTATTTT
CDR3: CASSLNARGTDTQYF

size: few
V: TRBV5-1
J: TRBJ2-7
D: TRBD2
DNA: TGCGCCAGCGGACGGGGGGACTCAGGCAGGGAGCAGTACTTC
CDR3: CASGRGDSGREQYF

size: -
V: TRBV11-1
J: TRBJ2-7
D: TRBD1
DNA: TGTGCCAGCAGCATACCCGGGACAGGGGGCGTGAGCTCCTACGAGCAGTACTTC
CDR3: CASSIPGTGGVSSYEQYF

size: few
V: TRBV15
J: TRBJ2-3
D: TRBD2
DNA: TGTGCCACCAGCACCAGACTAGCAGGCACAGATACGCAGTATTTT
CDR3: CATSTRLAGTDTQYF

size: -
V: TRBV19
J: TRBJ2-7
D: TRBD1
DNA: TGTGCCAGTTCAGACCCCGGGACAGGGGGTTACGAGCAGTACTTC
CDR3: CASSDPGTGGYEQYF

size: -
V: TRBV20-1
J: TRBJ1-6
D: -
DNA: TGCAGTGCTACGGGCGGGAAATCACCCCTCCACTTT
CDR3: CSATGGKSPLHF

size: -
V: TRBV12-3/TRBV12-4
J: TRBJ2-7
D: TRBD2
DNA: TGTGCCAGCAGTTGGAGCGGGAGTGCCTACGAGCAGTACTTC
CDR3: CASSWSGSAYEQYF

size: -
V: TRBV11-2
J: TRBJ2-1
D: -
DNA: TGTGCCAGCAGCCCCCAAGTTCGTGGTGAGCAGTTCTTC
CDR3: CASSPQVRGEQFF